Below are 29 T cell receptor beta chains sequenced from a single sample in a study of blood T cell repertoires in COVID-19 (dated by TCRdb to between 2020 and 2021). Library construction relied on the immunoSEQ multiplex PCR assay. The table comes from immuneACCESS by way of TCRdb, which keeps in-frame sequences with V and J called. Part of the clones is missing from these tables; in studies checked, under half for an unresolved V gene and the rest for unknown reasons. The sample data list tens of thousands of clones, and roughly 90% of these were observed just once. Together, the top ten hold about 2.5% of the sample. What was sequenced was peripheral blood. The source of these receptors is a middle-aged man with acute or convalescent COVID-19.

The rearrangement uses TRBV21-1 and TRBJ2-5; the table names TRBD2, a call not compared with the DNA. TRBV21-1 is listed as a pseudogene. This CDR3 is 15 amino acids long. The CDR3 here is CASSVPAPPGETQYF. The CDR3 nucleotides read TGTGCCAGCAGCGTACCGGCACCCCCGGGGGAGACCCAGTACTTC.

This clone was recorded a few times. This sequence joins TRBV19 and TRBJ2-1; TRBD2 aligns across 8 bases. Per germline, CDR1 LNHDA and CDR2 SQIVND (reference sequence). After removal of 3 bases from V and 3 bases from J, the junction contained 7 bases not matched to a gene. There are 16 residues in the CDR3. The CDR3 loop is CASSIGSGSNYNEQFF. The DNA for the CDR3 is TGTGCCAGTAGTATTGGAAGCGGGAGCAACTACAATGAGCAGTTCTTC.

The CDR3 spells CASSRLAEYNEQFF. The CDR3 bases are TGTGCCAGCAGCAGGCTAGCGGAATACAATGAGCAGTTCTTC. This chain uses TRBV11-2 with TRBJ2-1, with TRBD2 matching over 7 bases. Germline V gene lookup returns CDR1 SGHAT and CDR2 FQNNGV. This CDR3 contains 14 residues. With V trimmed by 5 bases and J by 4 bases, 5 bases remained unmatched.

The genes are TRBV6-2 or TRBV6-3 and TRBJ1-5; 7 bases align to TRBD1. The CDR3 sequence is 18 residues long. Germline V gives CDR1 MNHEY, CDR2 SVGEGT. The J segment lost 0 bases and the V segment lost 3 bases, leaving 11 bases of the junction unmatched. The CDR3 reads CASSYRGLTFYSNQPQHF. CDR3 in DNA: TGTGCCAGCAGTTATAGGGGGCTAACCTTTTATAGCAATCAGCCCCAGCATTTT.

The gene calls are TRBV14 and TRBJ1-6; D possibly corresponds to TRBD1 (5 bases). The CDR3 contains 16 residues. Germline-derived CDR1 and CDR2 are SGHDN and FVKESK. The V end was cut by 3 bases, the J end by 0 bases, with 9 bases between. The CDR3, as DNA: TGTGCCAGCAGCCAGCGGGGGAGCTCCTATAATTCACCCCTCCACTTT. Its translation: CASSQRGSSYNSPLHF. Variable domain in full (rest from reference TRBV14 and TRBJ1-6): EAGVTQFPSHSVIEKGQTVTLRCDPISGHDNLYWYRRVMGKEIKFLLHFVKESKQDESGMPNNRFLAERTGGTYSTLKVQPAELEDSGVYFCASSQRGSSYNSPLHFGNGTRLTVT.

This rearrangement joins TRBV4-1 to TRBJ2-7, with D possibly TRBD2 on 5 matching bases. The CDR3 spans 15 residues. Germline V CDR1 and CDR2: MGHRA, YSYEKL. V dropped 1 base and J dropped 4 bases, with 14 bases sitting between them. CDR3 loop: CASSQVTGNPYEQYV. The CDR3 DNA follows: TGCGCCAGCAGCCAAGTTACGGGGAACCCTTACGAGCAGTACGTC.

The gene calls are TRBV6-6 and TRBJ1-2, with D unclear. This CDR3 has 15 amino acids. The V end lost 0 bases, the J end lost 9 bases, and 17 bases lay between the germline ends. Germline CDR1 and CDR2: MNHNY and SVGAGI (reference sequence). CDR3 DNA: TGTGCCAGCAGTTACTCGATTGGAGGCCCCATCAGCTACACCTTC. This encodes CASSYSIGGPISYTF.

A single count supports this clone. The chain couples TRBV9 to TRBJ2-1; tentatively, D is TRBD2 (5 bases). The CDR3 loop spans 13 amino acids. Germline V lookup: CDR1 SGDLS, CDR2 YYNGEE. Trimming pared 4 bases from V and 9 bases from J, leaving 14 bases between. The CDR3 reads CASSTELVPEQFF. CDR3 coding DNA: TGTGCCAGCAGCACCGAACTAGTTCCTGAGCAGTTCTTC. Filled out from reference TRBV9 and TRBJ2-1, the complete variable domain reads DSGVTQTPKHLITATGQRVTLRCSPRSGDLSVYWYQQSLDQGLQFLIQYYNGEERAKGNILERFSAQQFPDLHSELNLSSLELGDSALYFCASSTELVPEQFFGPGTRLTVL.

J is TRBJ1-2 and V is TRBV28; 7 nucleotides match TRBD1. CDR1 is MDHEN and CDR2 is SYDVKM in the germline V gene. Germline trimming cut 7 bases from V and 4 bases from J; bases unmatched to any gene: 9. The CDR3 is 14 amino acids. The CDR3 DNA reads as TGTGCCAGCAACCCCCCAACAGGGGCCTATGGCTACACCTTC. This gives the protein CASNPPTGAYGYTF.

This clone was recorded a few times. This CDR3 is CSGTAGLAYNEQFF. CDR3 DNA sequence: TGCAGCGGGACCGCGGGACTTGCCTACAATGAGCAGTTCTTC. The chain carries TRBV29-1 and TRBJ2-1, with a tentative D call TRBD2 (6 bases). The CDR3 is 14 amino acids. Trimming cost V 7 bases and J 2 bases, with 15 bases left between them. Germline CDR1 SQVTM, CDR2 ANQGSEA.

The CDR3 region is CASSEVRGGGSYTF. CDR3 DNA: TGTGCCAGCAGTGAAGTTCGCGGGGGCGGGAGCTACACCTTC. This rearrangement joins TRBV2 to TRBJ1-2, with a weak D call TRBD1 (6 bases). V shed 1 base and J shed 9 bases, with 15 bases lying between them. Germline CDR1 SNHLY, CDR2 FYNNEI. The CDR3 is made up of 14 amino acids.

V usage is TRBV27 and J usage is TRBJ2-7; D gene unclear. This CDR3 region has 13 residues. In germline, CDR1 is MNHEY, CDR2 SMNVEV (reference sequence). Trimming left V 4 bases short and J 3 bases short, with 10 bases between. The CDR3 sequence is CASSSPPFYEQYF. The CDR3 nucleotides are TGTGCCAGCAGTTCCCCTCCCTTCTACGAGCAGTACTTC.

This clone was found once. The chain joins TRBV5-1 to TRBJ1-6, with unresolved D. Deletions cut 4 bases from V and 7 bases from J, with 9 bases between. CDR1 SGHRS and CDR2 YFSETQ come from the germline V gene. The CDR3 contains 13 residues. CDR3 amino acids: CASSPLGNSPLHF. CDR3 coding DNA: TGCGCCAGCAGCCCCCTAGGAAATTCACCCCTCCACTTT.

This rearrangement joins TRBV25-1 to TRBJ2-5, with D tentatively TRBD1 (5 bases). The ends were cut back, 6 bases at V and 9 bases at J, with 11 bases in the middle. Germline CDR1 MGHDK, CDR2 SYGVNS. The CDR3 spans 11 residues. The CDR3: CASRDTFPQYF. The CDR3 nucleotides read TGTGCCAGCAGGGACACCTTCCCCCAGTACTTC.

The genes are TRBV12-3 or TRBV12-4 and TRBJ1-5, with a weak D call TRBD1 (6 bases). The V gene lost 6 bases and the J gene lost 7 bases, with 13 bases spanning the gap. The CDR3 has 13 amino acids. The CDR3 DNA reads as TGTGCCAGCAGCTCAGGGGTCGGCCAGCCCCAGCATTTT. Translation gives CASSSGVGQPQHF.

J is TRBJ2-3 and V is TRBV6-6; 7 bases are a match to TRBD2. After removal of 4 bases from V and 6 bases from J, the junction contained 7 bases not matched to a gene. This CDR3 region has 14 residues. Germline V gives CDR1 MNHNY, CDR2 SVGAGI (reference sequence). The CDR3 reads CASSSLSGVDTQYF. The CDR3 region has the DNA TGTGCCAGCAGTTCACTGAGCGGGGTGGATACGCAGTATTTT.

The V call is TRBV27, the J call TRBJ1-2, with D unresolved. Trimming removed 8 bases from V and 2 bases from J, with 9 bases in between. CDR3 size: 12 residues. Germline loops: CDR1 MNHEY, CDR2 SMNVEV (reference sequence). CDR3 sequence reads: CASGETNYGYTF. CDR3 in DNA: TGTGCCAGCGGGGAGACCAACTATGGCTACACCTTC.

This rearrangement joins TRBV7-6 to TRBJ1-6; 7 positions match TRBD1. J lost 6 bases, V lost 6 bases, and 8 bases had no gene match. Germline loops: CDR1 SGHVS, CDR2 FNYEAQ. This CDR3 spans 15 amino acids. CDR3 sequence: CASRRRGQPNSPLHF. For the CDR3, the DNA is TGTGCCAGCAGGCGTAGGGGACAGCCTAATTCACCCCTCCACTTT.

V usage is TRBV6-5 and J usage is TRBJ1-1; D is unresolved. The CDR3 runs to 13 residues. V lost 2 bases and J lost 1, with 5 bases in between. Germline loops: CDR1 MNHEY, CDR2 SVGAGI. The CDR3 nucleotides read TGTGCCAGCAGTTACACGGGGAACACTGAAGCTTTCTTT. It encodes CASSYTGNTEAFF.

This chain connects TRBV4-1 to TRBJ1-1; possible D gene TRBD1, 6 bases. V shed 1 base and J shed 0 bases, with 12 bases lying between them. The CDR3 has 16 residues. Germline CDR1 reads MGHRA; CDR2 reads YSYEKL. CDR3 in amino acids: CASSQGFGQMNTEAFF. CDR3 in DNA: TGCGCCAGCAGCCAAGGCTTCGGACAGATGAACACTGAAGCTTTCTTT.

This clone was observed a single time. The chain recombines TRBV19 with TRBJ2-3; 8 nucleotides match TRBD2. V lost 2 bases, J lost 2 bases, and 6 bases stayed unmatched. The length of the CDR3 is 16 residues. Per germline, CDR1 LNHDA and CDR2 SQIVND (reference sequence). The CDR3 sequence: CASSIIGGANTDTQYF. Here the CDR3 DNA reads TGTGCCAGTAGTATAATCGGGGGGGCGAACACAGATACGCAGTATTTT. The entire variable domain, with the rest obtained from reference TRBV19 and TRBJ2-3, is as follows: DGGITQSPKYLFRKEGQNVTLSCEQNLNHDAMYWYRQDPGQGLRLIYYSQIVNDFQKGDIAEGYSVSREKKESFPLTVTSAQKNPTAFYLCASSIIGGANTDTQYFGPGTRLTVL.

The chain links TRBV13 to TRBJ1-5; D is undetermined. Germline V gives CDR1 PRHDT, CDR2 FYEKMQ (reference sequence). This CDR3 comprises 17 residues. V lost 0 bases and J 1 base, leaving 13 bases between the germline ends. CDR3 DNA: TGTGCCAGCAGCTTAGGAGGAGGGAGGAGAAGCAATCAGCCCCAGCATTTT. Translating gives CASSLGGGRRSNQPQHF. The variable domain in full, with the rest retrieved from reference TRBV13 and TRBJ1-5, is AAGVIQSPRHLIKEKRETATLKCYPIPRHDTVYWYQQGPGQDPQFLISFYEKMQSDKGSIPDRFSAQQFSDYHSELNMSSLELGDSALYFCASSLGGGRRSNQPQHFGDGTRLSIL.

The chain joins TRBV12-3 or TRBV12-4 to TRBJ2-3; weak D call: TRBD2 (6 bases). This CDR3 is 13 amino acids long. V gave up 6 bases and J gave up 5 bases, with 12 bases separating them. Written as DNA, the CDR3 is TGTGCCAGCAGGGGACGGGGGATAGATACGCAGTATTTT. Translating it yields CASRGRGIDTQYF.

V and J are TRBV25-1 and TRBJ1-1; perhaps TRBD1 as D (6 bases). The CDR3 loop spans 13 amino acids. Trimming left V 6 bases short and J 2 bases short, with 10 bases between. The V gene's germline CDR1 is MGHDK and CDR2 SYGVNS. The CDR3 DNA reads as TGTGCCAGCAGCAGGGGCAGTAACACTGAAGCTTTCTTT. Translating gives CASSRGSNTEAFF.

The chain is built from TRBV5-4 and TRBJ1-1; 7 nucleotides align to TRBD1. In germline, CDR1 is SGHNT, CDR2 YYREEE (reference sequence). J gave up 0 bases and V 0 bases, and 5 bases lay outside the gene matches. This CDR3 comprises 16 residues. CDR3: CASSLGQGQMNTEAFF. The CDR3 nucleotides are TGTGCCAGCAGCTTGGGACAGGGTCAAATGAACACTGAAGCTTTCTTT.

V and J are TRBV5-6 and TRBJ1-6, with a weak D call TRBD1 (6 bases). Between the trimmed V and J ends, which lost 0 bases and 7 bases, there was a span of 11 bases. Germline V gene sequence: CDR1 SGHDT, CDR2 YYEEEE. This CDR3 spans 15 amino acids. CDR3 in DNA: TGTGCCAGCAGCTTGGAACAGGGCAGAAATTCACCCCTCCACTTT. Protein sequence: CASSLEQGRNSPLHF.

V gene TRBV19 combines with J gene TRBJ2-1; TRBD1 matches at 7 bases. The J segment lost 9 bases and the V segment lost 0 bases, leaving 5 bases of the junction unmatched. In germline, CDR1 is LNHDA, CDR2 SQIVND (reference sequence). The CDR3 sequence is 14 residues long. Here the CDR3 DNA reads TGTGCCAGTAGTATAGAGGCGCAGGGGGTTGAGCAGTTCTTC. It yields the protein CASSIEAQGVEQFF.

The sample holds one count of this clone. The chain has TRBV28 and TRBJ2-1; D gene ambiguous. Germline-derived CDR1 and CDR2 are MDHEN and SYDVKM. The CDR3 is 11 residues long. Trimming pared 6 bases from V and 8 bases from J, leaving 8 bases between. The CDR3 bases are TGTGCCAGCAGCCCCTCCTATGAGCAGTTCTTC. The encoded protein is CASSPSYEQFF. Supplemented by reference TRBV28 and TRBJ2-1, the full variable domain reads DVKVTQSSRYLVKRTGEKVFLECVQDMDHENMFWYRQDPGLGLRLIYFSYDVKMKEKGDIPEGYSVSREKKERFSLILESASTNQTSMYLCASSPSYEQFFGPGTRLTVL.

This clone appeared a single time. The V gene is TRBV14, the J gene TRBJ2-1; no clear D. V was shortened by 1 base and J by 7 bases, with 11 bases between the two germline ends. The CDR3 covers 14 residues. Per germline, CDR1 SGHDN and CDR2 FVKESK. For the CDR3, the DNA is TGTGCCAGCAGCCAAGTGAGGCAGAAGAATGAGCAGTTCTTC. This gives the protein CASSQVRQKNEQFF.